The 19 T cell receptor beta chains presented below share a single source sample, sequenced in a study of long-term antiretroviral therapy in people with HIV. Running of the v3.0 immunoSEQ assay took place at survey level. Libraries were prepared by immunoSEQ multiplex PCR; TCRdb keeps only in-frame clonotypes and omits some of them. The sample yields more than 45,000 clones, around 80% seen once. The source was unsorted PBMCs, collected 0.8 years after starting antiretroviral therapy. The receptors come from a woman in her late teens or twenties with HIV.

This clone appeared a single time. The V gene is TRBV11-2, the J gene TRBJ2-7; D gene uncertain. Trimming stripped 5 bases from V and 3 bases from J, with 5 bases between. Germline lookup yields CDR1 SGHAT and CDR2 FQNNGV. CDR3 length: 11 amino acids. The CDR3 DNA is TGTGCCAGCAGCGCACTCTACGAGCAGTACTTC. As protein: CASSALYEQYF.

The CDR3 here is CASSNGQGGTDTQYF. In DNA form, the CDR3 reads TGTGCCAGCAGCAATGGACAGGGGGGCACAGATACGCAGTATTTT. The rearrangement joins TRBV6-1 to TRBJ2-3; 10 bases line up with TRBD1. Trimming removed 6 bases from V and 1 base from J; junction bases left unmatched: 4. The germline CDR1 and CDR2 sequences are MNHNS and SASEGT. The CDR3 sequence is 15 residues long.

V usage is TRBV4-2 and J usage is TRBJ2-7; TRBD2 agrees at 9 bases. Germline assignment: CDR1 LGHNA and CDR2 YNFKEQ. The CDR3 spans 16 residues. Germline trimming cut 4 bases from V and 3 bases from J; bases unmatched to any gene: 10. The CDR3 DNA reads as TGTGCCAGCAGCCGTACCGCGGGAGGGCCCTTCTACGAGCAGTACTTC. It translates to CASSRTAGGPFYEQYF.

The V and J genes are TRBV4-3 and TRBJ2-7; 8 bases agree with TRBD2. The junction had 10 bases not matched to a gene; V was cut back by 0 bases and J by 0 bases. The CDR3 has 18 residues. From germline, CDR1 is LGHNA and CDR2 YSLEER. CDR3 in DNA: TGCGCCAGCAGCCAAGATGTGCTAGCGGGCCTTCACTCCTACGAGCAGTACTTC. The encoded protein is CASSQDVLAGLHSYEQYF.

The count of this clone is one. This rearrangement joins TRBV18 to TRBJ2-3; D uncertain. The CDR3 runs to 16 residues. Germline CDR1 is KGHSH and CDR2 is LQKENI. Trimming shortened V by 6 bases and J by 0 bases, and 16 bases separated the two germline ends. DNA for the CDR3: TGTGCCAGCTCTCCCACTCTCGGAACTAGCACAGATACGCAGTATTTT. This codes for CASSPTLGTSTDTQYF.

The CDR3 nucleotides are TGTGCCAGCAGTGAATCGATGGTCTACAATGAGCAGTTCTTC. This encodes CASSESMVYNEQFF. This chain uses TRBV6-1 with TRBJ2-1; D not certain. The V gene lost 2 bases and the J gene lost 3 bases, with 8 bases spanning the gap. The CDR3 runs 14 residues. CDR1 MNHNS and CDR2 SASEGT come from the germline V gene.

The chain couples TRBV25-1 to TRBJ2-6; D call uncertain. Trimming shortened V by 8 bases and J by 2 bases, and 16 bases separated the two germline ends. This CDR3 spans 16 amino acids. CDR1 and CDR2 from the germline V gene are MGHDK and SYGVNS. The CDR3 DNA sequence: TGTGCCAGCGGCGATGGCGGTCTGCCTGGGGCCAACGTCCTGACTTTC. It specifies CASGDGGLPGANVLTF.

V is TRBV6-1 and J is TRBJ2-7; the match to TRBD1 covers 9 bases. In germline, CDR1 is MNHNS, CDR2 SASEGT. V was pared by 7 bases and J by 2 bases, with 9 bases of the junction left unmatched. CDR3 size: 15 residues. CDR3 coding DNA: TGTGCCAGCACCAAAGGACAGGGGCCTGCCTACGAGCAGTACTTC. Translating it yields CASTKGQGPAYEQYF.

V gene TRBV28 combines with J gene TRBJ1-5; 8 positions agree with TRBD1. The CDR3 has 16 residues. The trim removed 5 bases at V and 4 bases at J, leaving 10 bases unmatched. The germline CDR1 and CDR2 sequences are MDHEN and SYDVKM. The CDR3 region has the DNA TGTGCCAGCAGTCCACAGGGGGTGAGTATAAATCAGCCCCAGCATTTT. Its translation is CASSPQGVSINQPQHF.

The gene calls are TRBV4-2 and TRBJ2-7; either TRBD1 or TRBD2 may fit D (5 bases each). This CDR3 region has 14 residues. V dropped 5 bases and J dropped 9 bases, with 20 bases sitting between them. Germline V lookup: CDR1 LGHNA, CDR2 YNFKEQ. Here the CDR3 DNA reads TGTGCCAGCAGCTCCGGGACGACGGGTAATGTGCAGTACTTC. This translates into CASSSGTTGNVQYF.

The CDR3 coding sequence is TGTGCCAGCAGGGGGGGGACTGAAGCTTTCTTT. It yields the protein CASRGGTEAFF. The rearrangement uses TRBV28 and TRBJ1-1, with D perhaps matching TRBD1 (5 bases). The CDR3 is 11 amino acids. CDR1 and CDR2 from the germline V gene are MDHEN and SYDVKM. Trimming removed 6 bases from V and 5 bases from J, with 7 bases in between.

The chain has TRBV27 and TRBJ2-7, with 7 bases that match TRBD1. The ends lost 5 bases at V and 3 bases at J; junction bases unmatched: 4. The CDR3 contains 13 residues. In germline, CDR1 is MNHEY, CDR2 SMNVEV (reference sequence). The DNA for the CDR3 is TGTGCCAGCAGTCCGGACAGGTTCTACGAGCAGTACTTC. Its protein is CASSPDRFYEQYF.

The CDR3 nucleotides read TGTGCCAGCAGCGGGTTGCAGGGGAACTATGGCTACACCTTC. Its protein product is CASSGLQGNYGYTF. J is TRBJ1-2 and V is TRBV5-3, with D tentatively TRBD1 (6 bases). TRBV5-3 counts as an open reading frame of uncertain function. The CDR3 has 14 amino acids. Trimming removed 8 bases from V and 2 bases from J, with 16 bases in between.

V usage is TRBV14 and J usage is TRBJ2-1; 7 nucleotides agree with TRBD1. The CDR3 has 14 residues. V was clipped by 4 bases and J by 8 bases; unmatched bases: 8. Germline V CDR1 and CDR2: SGHDN, FVKESK. The CDR3 sequence is CASSRKRQGDEQFF. CDR3 nucleotides: TGTGCCAGCAGCCGAAAGAGACAGGGAGATGAGCAGTTCTTC.

This chain links TRBV29-1 with TRBJ2-2, with TRBD2 matching 14 bases. The germline V gene encodes CDR1 SQVTM and CDR2 ANQGSEA. J gave up 0 bases and V 4 bases, and 10 bases lay outside the gene matches. This CDR3 contains 19 residues. The CDR3 loop reads CSVATMGLAGAANTGELFF. Written as DNA, the CDR3 is TGCAGCGTTGCCACTATGGGACTAGCGGGAGCCGCGAACACCGGGGAGCTGTTTTTT.

This chain joins TRBV11-3 and TRBJ2-3, with no clear D. CDR1 SGHNT and CDR2 YENEEA come from the germline V gene. The CDR3 is 12 residues long. V was cut by 2 bases and J by 0 bases, with 0 bases left in between. Here the CDR3 reads CASSLSTDTQYF. The CDR3 DNA follows: TGTGCCAGCAGCTTAAGCACAGATACGCAGTATTTT.

The chain uses TRBV11-3 and TRBJ2-5; 9 bases fit TRBD2. Germline V gene lookup returns CDR1 SGHNT and CDR2 YENEEA. The V and J ends lost 1 base and 5 bases, in that order; junction bases with no gene match: 5. The CDR3 consists of 15 residues. The DNA of the CDR3 is TGTGCCAGCAGCTTAGGGCTAGCGGGATTCGAGACCCAGTACTTC. It translates to CASSLGLAGFETQYF.

The rearrangement uses TRBV2 and TRBJ1-4; 7 nucleotides match TRBD1. The germline V gene encodes CDR1 SNHLY and CDR2 FYNNEI. The ends lost 1 base at V and 8 bases at J; junction bases unmatched: 10. The CDR3 is made up of 16 amino acids. CDR3 region: CASSEVGGGPSEKLFF. In nucleotides, the CDR3 is TGTGCCAGCAGTGAAGTGGGAGGGGGCCCAAGCGAAAAACTGTTTTTT. The full variable domain, with the rest looked up from reference TRBV2 and TRBJ1-4, is EPEVTQTPSHQVTQMGQEVILRCVPISNHLYFYWYRQILGQKVEFLVSFYNNEISEKSEIFDDQFSVERPDGSNFTLKIRSTKLEDSAMYFCASSEVGGGPSEKLFFGSGTQLSVL.

The V gene is TRBV28, the J gene TRBJ2-1, with TRBD2 matching 11 bases. The CDR3 contains 17 residues. V gave up 5 bases and J gave up 0 bases; unmatched junction bases: 6. Germline-derived CDR1 and CDR2 are MDHEN and SYDVKM. In DNA form, the CDR3 reads TGTGCCAGCAGTCAGCGGACTAGCGGGTTCTCCTACAATGAGCAGTTCTTC. This encodes CASSQRTSGFSYNEQFF.